One and the same sample provided the 6 T cell receptor beta chains below, sequenced in a study of T cell changes during pregnancy in multiple sclerosis. Profiled with immunoSEQ multiplex PCR; TCRdb holds only in-frame clones, not every one. The sample has 100,000 or so clones, over 75% seen once. The sequences come from peripheral blood, collected in the second trimester of pregnancy. These receptor sequences come from a female donor in good health, enrolled as a control in a pregnancy study.

The V call is TRBV25-1, the J call TRBJ1-1, with D maybe TRBD1 (5 bases). V was pared by 0 bases and J by 3 bases, with 14 bases between. The V gene's germline CDR1 is MGHDK and CDR2 SYGVNS. CDR3 length: 16 amino acids. The CDR3 DNA reads as TGTGCCAGCAGTGAATATAGCGGGGGGGGTTACACTGAAGCTTTCTTT. This translates into CASSEYSGGGYTEAFF.

J is TRBJ1-5 and V is TRBV30, with a weak D call TRBD1 (6 bases). Between the trimmed V and J ends, which lost 0 bases and 0 bases, there was a span of 9 bases. The CDR3 length is 15 residues. CDR1 is GTSNPN, CDR2 SVGIG, per germline (reference sequence). CDR3 sequence (DNA): TGTGCCTGGAGTGTAGGGGGTAATAGCAATCAGCCCCAGCATTTT. This sequence encodes CAWSVGGNSNQPQHF.

The chain has TRBV18 and TRBJ1-1, with 8 positions matching TRBD1. V lost 3 bases and J lost 0; bases outside the gene matches: 9. CDR3 length equals 17 residues. Germline assignment: CDR1 KGHSH and CDR2 LQKENI. CDR3 sequence: CASSPIETGDVNTEAFF. DNA of the CDR3: TGTGCCAGCTCACCCATAGAGACAGGGGATGTGAACACTGAAGCTTTCTTT.

The V gene is TRBV5-6, the J gene TRBJ2-7; D is undetermined. The V and J ends lost 0 bases and 4 bases respectively, with 5 bases between them. Germline CDR1 SGHDT, CDR2 YYEEEE. The CDR3 consists of 12 residues. The CDR3 sequence: CASSLDKYEQYF. The CDR3 nucleotides read TGTGCCAGCAGCTTGGATAAATACGAGCAGTACTTC.

This chain links TRBV7-6 with TRBJ1-5, with D maybe TRBD1 (6 bases). CDR3 length equals 14 residues. V shed 4 bases and J shed 7 bases, with 14 bases lying between them. Looked up from germline, CDR1 is SGHVS and CDR2 is FNYEAQ. The CDR3 protein is CASSSQGGIQPQHF. The CDR3 nucleotides read TGTGCCAGCAGCTCACAGGGCGGCATCCAGCCCCAGCATTTT.

In this sample, this clone turned up once. The chain has TRBV11-2 and TRBJ2-7, with TRBD1 identical over 9 bases. The CDR3 loop spans 13 amino acids. Trimming cost V 6 bases and J 7 bases; bases outside gene matches: 7. Germline-derived CDR1 and CDR2 are SGHAT and FQNNGV. Here the CDR3 reads CASSAPTGGEQYF. The DNA for the CDR3 is TGTGCCAGCAGTGCCCCGACAGGGGGAGAGCAGTACTTC. The complete variable domain, with remaining parts taken from reference TRBV11-2 and TRBJ2-7, reads EAGVAQSPRYKIIEKRQSVAFWCNPISGHATLYWYQQILGQGPKLLIQFQNNGVVDDSQLPKDRFSAERLKGVDSTLKIQPAKLEDSAVYLCASSAPTGGEQYFGPGTRLTVT.